The T cell receptor beta chain under discussion was sequenced for a study of human T cells and chemical hapten exposure. The study's library attached unique molecular identifiers to single cDNA molecules. In TCRdb, the RACE reads were re-called with MiXCR into one record per CDR3 protein. Altogether 30,000 or so distinct CDR3 sequences are present, around 7.4% being singletons, with the ten largest covering almost 10%. Germline V gives CDR1 SGHTA, CDR2 FQGNSA. CDR3 length equals 14 residues. V was pared by 5 bases and J by 6 bases, with 15 bases between. Noted time point: healthy volunteer bleed at 2 weeks. Sequencing started from total RNA isolated from unfractionated whole blood. The table lists this clonotype with many counts.

The sequence came from a human donor in good health. Some clones in this sample may be carry-over from other donors' samples. The sample taken for sequencing was whole blood. V is TRBV7-2 and J is TRBJ2-3; no clear D gene. The CDR3, as DNA: TGTGCCAGCAGCCCCGCGGCGACTTACGATACGCAGTATTTT. This gives the protein CASSPAATYDTQYF.